This T cell receptor (beta chain) was recovered during a study of cytomegalovirus exposure and HLA in healthy donors. The study ran its PCR with 60 Vbeta and 13 Jbeta primers. The protocol was immunoSEQ multiplex PCR, while the TCRdb copy is restricted to in-frame clones and leaves out a portion. The table has about 120,000 clones, under 85% seen once. Turning to this clone: The target antigen is unknown.

Regarding the study as a whole: Some V segments (TRBV6-2 and TRBV6-3 among them) were excluded as indistinguishable. Several of the most significant clusters appeared, in a later analysis, to be linked to common viral pathogens.

J was trimmed by 2 bases and V by 7 bases; bases with no gene match: 5. This CDR3 spans 14 amino acids. Per the germline V gene, CDR1 is SNHLY and CDR2 is FYNNEI. Sequencing was done on a sample of PBMCs. The source is a young woman in good health and CMV-seronegative. The chain recombines TRBV2 with TRBJ2-5; 9 bases align to TRBD1. The CDR3 nucleotides read TGTGCCAGCACCGGGACAGGGCATCAAGAGACCCAGTACTTC. Translation: CASTGTGHQETQYF.